This TCR beta chain was sequenced during a study of human T cells and chemical hapten exposure. General study findings and limits: The presence of alopecia in the donors means their immune response may differ from healthy people's.

Trimming removed 6 bases from V and 5 bases from J; junction bases left unmatched: 3. CDR3 length: 13 amino acids. Indicated time point: pre-sensitization, week 0. Regarding treatment: therapeutic diphenylcyclopropenone sensitization with weekly scalp DPC. As processed by the authors: Per sample, the median was around 100,000 TCRs, with values from around 24,000 to 710,000. Each CDR3 protein gets one entry after TCRdb re-called the RACE reads with MiXCR. The V and J calls and clone size come from TCRdb's table, not from the authors' own analysis. The sample has 99,000 or so distinct CDR3 sequences; approximately 11% are singletons. Details on this clonotype: Its antigen remains unknown.

The rearrangement links TRBV12-3 or TRBV12-4 to TRBJ2-2; 7 nucleotides line up with TRBD1. Sequenced material: whole blood, taken in connection with sensitization to the hapten diphenylcyclopropenone (DPC). The receptor was derived from an older woman with alopecia areata. Some clones in this sample may be carry-over from other donors' samples. CDR3 in DNA: TGTGCCAGCAGCCTGGGACAGACCGGGGAGCTGTTTTTT. Amino acid sequence: CASSLGQTGELFF.